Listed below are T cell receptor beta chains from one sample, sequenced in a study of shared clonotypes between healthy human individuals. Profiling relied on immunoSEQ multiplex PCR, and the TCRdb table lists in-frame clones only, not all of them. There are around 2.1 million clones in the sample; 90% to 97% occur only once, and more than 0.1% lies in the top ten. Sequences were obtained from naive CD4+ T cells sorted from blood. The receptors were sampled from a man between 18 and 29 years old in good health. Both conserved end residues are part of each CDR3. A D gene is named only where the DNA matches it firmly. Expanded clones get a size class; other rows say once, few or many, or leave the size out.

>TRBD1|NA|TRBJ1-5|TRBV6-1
CASRQGMNQPQHF
TGTGCCAGCCGACAGGGGATGAATCAGCCCCAGCATTTT
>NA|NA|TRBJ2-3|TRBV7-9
CASSLGSTDTQYF
TGTGCCAGCAGCTTAGGGAGCACAGATACGCAGTATTTT
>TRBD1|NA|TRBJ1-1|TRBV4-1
CASSQPGQHMNTEAFF
TGCGCCAGCAGCCAACCGGGACAGCACATGAACACTGAAGCTTTCTTT
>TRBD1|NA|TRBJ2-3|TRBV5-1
CASSTGQGEDTQYF
TGCGCCAGCAGCACCGGACAGGGAGAAGATACGCAGTATTTT
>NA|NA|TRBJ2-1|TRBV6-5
CASSTNNEQFF
TGTGCCAGCAGTACGAACAATGAGCAGTTCTTC
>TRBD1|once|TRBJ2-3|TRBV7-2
CASLDRGADTQYF
TGTGCCAGCTTGGACAGGGGGGCAGATACGCAGTATTTT
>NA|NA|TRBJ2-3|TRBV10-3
CAISDLDTQYF
TGTGCCATCAGTGATTTAGATACGCAGTATTTT
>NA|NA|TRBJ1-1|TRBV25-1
CASLPGGAMNTEAFF
TGTGCCAGCCTTCCCGGGGGGGCAATGAACACTGAAGCTTTCTTT
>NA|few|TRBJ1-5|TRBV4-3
CASSQDWTTLQPQHF
TGCGCCAGCAGCCAAGATTGGACTACCCTCCAGCCCCAGCATTTT
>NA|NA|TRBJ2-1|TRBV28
CASSLTDGNEQFF
TGTGCCAGCAGTTTAACGGACGGTAATGAGCAGTTCTTC
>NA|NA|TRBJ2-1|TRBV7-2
CASSHGGAEQFF
TGTGCCAGCAGCCATGGGGGGGCTGAGCAGTTCTTC
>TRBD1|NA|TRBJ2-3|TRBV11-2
CASRLTGVRTDTQYF
TGTGCCAGCAGGCTTACAGGGGTAAGGACAGATACGCAGTATTTT
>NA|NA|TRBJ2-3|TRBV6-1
CASRTDTQYF
TGTGCCAGCAGGACAGATACGCAGTATTTT
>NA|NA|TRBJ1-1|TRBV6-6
CASSYLRGNTEAFF
TGTGCCAGCAGTTACCTCCGGGGGAACACTGAAGCTTTCTTT
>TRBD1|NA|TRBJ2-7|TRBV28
CASGPPGQGAGEQYF
TGTGCCAGCGGCCCCCCGGGACAGGGGGCTGGTGAGCAGTACTTC
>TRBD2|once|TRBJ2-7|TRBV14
CASSPLGGTPGEQYF
TGTGCCAGCAGCCCCCTGGGGGGGACCCCCGGGGAGCAGTACTTC
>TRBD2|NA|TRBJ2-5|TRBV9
CASSVADGGYQETQYF
TGTGCCAGCAGCGTAGCCGACGGGGGGTACCAAGAGACCCAGTACTTC
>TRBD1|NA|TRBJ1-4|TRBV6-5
CASRGTVTNEKLFF
TGTGCCAGCAGGGGGACAGTGACTAATGAAAAACTGTTTTTT
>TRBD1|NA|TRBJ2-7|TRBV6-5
CASRRDSSREQYF
TGTGCCAGCAGGAGGGACAGCTCGCGCGAGCAGTACTTC
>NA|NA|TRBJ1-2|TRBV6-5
CASRTPGGYGYTF
TGTGCCAGCCGCACACCCGGGGGGTATGGCTACACCTTC
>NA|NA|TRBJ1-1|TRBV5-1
CASSLRTGNTEAFF
TGCGCCAGCAGCTTACGGACGGGGAACACTGAAGCTTTCTTT
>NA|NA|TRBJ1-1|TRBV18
CASSPYDRSMAFF
TGTGCCAGCTCACCCTATGACAGGTCTATGGCTTTCTTT
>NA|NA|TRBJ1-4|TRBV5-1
CASSPIVSGEKLFF
TGCGCCAGCAGCCCCATAGTCTCTGGGGAAAAACTGTTTTTT
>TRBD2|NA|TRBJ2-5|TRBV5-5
CASSPGTSGGIKETQYF
TGTGCCAGCAGCCCTGGGACTAGCGGGGGGATTAAAGAGACCCAGTACTTC
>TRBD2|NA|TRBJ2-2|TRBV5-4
CASSLGLAGSTGELFF
TGTGCCAGCAGCCTTGGACTAGCGGGAAGCACCGGGGAGCTGTTTTTT
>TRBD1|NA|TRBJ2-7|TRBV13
CASSLDRGPYEQYF
TGTGCCAGCAGCCTGGACAGGGGCCCCTACGAGCAGTACTTC
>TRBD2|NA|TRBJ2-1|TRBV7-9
CASSWGLAIYNEQFF
TGTGCCAGCAGCTGGGGACTAGCGATTTACAATGAGCAGTTCTTC
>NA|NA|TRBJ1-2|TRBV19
CASKASSNYGYTF
TGTGCCAGTAAAGCGTCTTCAAACTATGGCTACACCTTC
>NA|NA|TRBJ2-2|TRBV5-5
CASSSITGGELFF
TGTGCCAGCAGTTCAATTACAGGCGGGGAGCTGTTTTTT
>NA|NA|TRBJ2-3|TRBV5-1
CASSLRTGAEDTQYF
TGCGCCAGCAGCTTGCGGACGGGAGCAGAAGATACGCAGTATTTT
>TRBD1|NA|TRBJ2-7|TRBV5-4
CATGQGTSYEQYF
TGTGCCACTGGACAGGGGACTTCCTACGAGCAGTACTTC
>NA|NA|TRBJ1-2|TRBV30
CAWSPSNYGYTF
TGTGCCTGGAGTCCATCTAACTATGGCTACACCTTC
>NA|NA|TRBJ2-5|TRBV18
CASSLIRDTAETQYF
TGTGCCAGCTCACTAATAAGGGACACAGCGGAGACCCAGTACTTC
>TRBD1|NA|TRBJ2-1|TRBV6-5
CASSSPAGGKVF
TGTGCCAGCAGTTCCCCCGCAGGGGGAAAAGTCTTC
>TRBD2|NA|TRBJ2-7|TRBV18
CASSPPSGTSVQYF
TGTGCCAGCTCACCACCCTCAGGGACTAGTGTGCAGTACTTC
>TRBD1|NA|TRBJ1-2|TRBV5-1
CASSALGQGGYGYTF
TGCGCCAGCAGCGCATTGGGACAGGGAGGCTATGGCTACACCTTC
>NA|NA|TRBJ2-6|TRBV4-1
CASRGSATSSGANVLTF
TGCGCCAGCAGGGGTAGCGCGACTAGCTCTGGGGCCAACGTCCTGACTTTC
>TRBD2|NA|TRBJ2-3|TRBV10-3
CAISRLAGGDTDTQYF
TGTGCCATCAGTAGACTAGCGGGGGGAGATACAGATACGCAGTATTTT
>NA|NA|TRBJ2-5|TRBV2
CASLHRLRAQETQYF
TGTGCCAGTTTGCACCGCCTCAGGGCCCAAGAGACCCAGTACTTC
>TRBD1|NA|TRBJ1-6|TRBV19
CASSRQGDSPLHF
TGTGCCAGTAGTAGACAGGGGGATTCACCCCTCCACTTT
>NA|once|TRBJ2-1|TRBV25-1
CASSDPQINEQFF
TGTGCCAGCAGTGACCCTCAAATCAATGAGCAGTTCTTC
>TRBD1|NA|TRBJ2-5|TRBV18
CASSSGTGAFQETQYF
TGTGCCAGCTCCTCCGGGACAGGGGCCTTCCAAGAGACCCAGTACTTC
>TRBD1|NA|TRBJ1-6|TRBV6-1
CASREPGQGYNSPLHF
TGTGCCAGCAGAGAACCGGGACAGGGTTATAATTCACCCCTCCACTTT
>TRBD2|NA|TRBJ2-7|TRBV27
CASLRTSGPYEQYF
TGTGCCAGCCTCCGGACTAGCGGCCCCTACGAGCAGTACTTC
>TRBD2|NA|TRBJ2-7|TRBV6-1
CASRTSGGYEQYF
TGTGCCAGCAGGACTAGCGGGGGCTACGAGCAGTACTTC
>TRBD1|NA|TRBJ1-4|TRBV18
CASSLQGNEKLFF
TGTGCCAGCTCACTACAGGGGAATGAAAAACTGTTTTTT
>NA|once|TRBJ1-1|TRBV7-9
CASSFWGGPNTEAFF
TGTGCCAGCAGCTTTTGGGGGGGCCCGAACACTGAAGCTTTCTTT
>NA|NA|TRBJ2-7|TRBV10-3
CAISEGDSDSYEQYF
TGTGCCATCAGTGAAGGGGACTCGGACTCCTACGAGCAGTACTTC
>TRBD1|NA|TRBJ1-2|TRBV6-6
CASSARQGAGNGYTF
TGTGCCAGCAGTGCCCGACAGGGGGCTGGTAATGGCTACACCTTC
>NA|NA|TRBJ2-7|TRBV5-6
CASSLGRAEGHF
TGTGCCAGCAGCTTGGGACGGGCAGAAGGCCACTTC
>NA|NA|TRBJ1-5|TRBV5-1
CASSLGERQPQHF
TGCGCCAGCAGCTTGGGAGAGCGGCAGCCCCAGCATTTT